A selection of T cell receptor beta chains follows, all from one sample in a study of blood T cell repertoires in COVID-19. The protocol was immunoSEQ multiplex PCR, while the TCRdb copy is restricted to in-frame clones and leaves out a portion. Among some 160,000 clones listed, approximately 91% were seen once. The specimen sequenced was peripheral blood. Receptors originate from a man aged 18 to 35 with COVID-19, enrolled during active disease. The CDR3 runs from the conserved cysteine through the conserved F or W. The D gene is left open where the match is weak. Clone size is not always given. Where it is, it says once, few, many or a class for expanded clones.

J: TRBJ2-7; D: TRBD1; V: TRBV28; size: -; DNA: TGTGCCAGCAGTACCGGGACAGGGAGGGTCTACGAGCAGTACTTC; CDR3: CASSTGTGRVYEQYF
J: TRBJ2-2; D: -; V: TRBV18; size: -; DNA: TGTGCCAGCTCGCCTAGCTCCGGGGAGCTGTTTTTT; CDR3: CASSPSSGELFF
J: TRBJ2-7; D: -; V: TRBV6-2/TRBV6-3; size: -; DNA: TGTGCCAGCAGCCTCGGGGGAATCAACGAGCAGTACTTC; CDR3: CASSLGGINEQYF
J: TRBJ2-3; D: TRBD2; V: TRBV7-8; size: -; DNA: TGTGCCAGCAGCTTGCGATGGACTAGCGGAACCGGAGCAGATACGCAGTATTTT; CDR3: CASSLRWTSGTGADTQYF
J: TRBJ2-7; D: TRBD1; V: TRBV7-2; size: -; DNA: TGTGCCAGCAGCGAGTACAGGGGCGAGCAGTACTTC; CDR3: CASSEYRGEQYF
J: TRBJ1-5; D: TRBD1; V: TRBV7-2; size: -; DNA: TGTGCCAGCAGCTGGGGACAGGCTCATCAGCCCCAGCATTTT; CDR3: CASSWGQAHQPQHF
J: TRBJ2-7; D: TRBD2; V: TRBV4-1; size: -; DNA: TGCGCCAGCAGCCTTTTCCCGGGACTAGCGGCTTCCTACGAGCAGTACTTC; CDR3: CASSLFPGLAASYEQYF
J: TRBJ2-2; D: TRBD2; V: TRBV7-9; size: once; DNA: TGTGCCAGCAGCCGACTAGCGGGAAACCCTAAGAACACCGGGGAGCTGTTTTTT; CDR3: CASSRLAGNPKNTGELFF
J: TRBJ2-2; D: TRBD1; V: TRBV7-9; size: -; DNA: TGTGCCAGCAGCGGACGGGACAGGGTCCCCGGGGAGCTGTTTTTT; CDR3: CASSGRDRVPGELFF
J: TRBJ2-3; D: -; V: TRBV7-2; size: once; DNA: TGTGCCAGCAGCTTAGGCTGGCGGGGAGAGAGGGATACGCAGTATTTT; CDR3: CASSLGWRGERDTQYF
J: TRBJ1-1; D: -; V: TRBV20-1; size: -; DNA: TGCAGTGCTAGTTTCGGAGGCTCAGGCACTGAAGCTTTCTTT; CDR3: CSASFGGSGTEAFF
J: TRBJ2-7; D: -; V: TRBV28; size: -; DNA: TGTGCCAGCAGGGGGGGGACAGGCTACTACGAGCAGTACTTC; CDR3: CASRGGTGYYEQYF
J: TRBJ1-5; D: -; V: TRBV29-1; size: few; DNA: TGCAGCGTTAGGGGGAGCGAGGGCAATCAGCCCCAGCATTTT; CDR3: CSVRGSEGNQPQHF
J: TRBJ2-1; D: TRBD1; V: TRBV4-3; size: -; DNA: TGCGCCAGCAGCCCTGGGACAGGGAGGGACAATGAGCAGTTCTTC; CDR3: CASSPGTGRDNEQFF
J: TRBJ2-7; D: -; V: TRBV6-9; size: -; DNA: TGTGCCAGCAGTTATCGAGGGAGGATCTTCGGCGAGCAGTACTTC; CDR3: CASSYRGRIFGEQYF
J: TRBJ1-1; D: -; V: TRBV5-1; size: once; DNA: TGCGCCAGCAGCCTAGACTGGGCGGGTGAAGCTTTCTTT; CDR3: CASSLDWAGEAFF
J: TRBJ2-1; D: TRBD2; V: TRBV9; size: -; DNA: TGTGCCAGCAGCGTAGCTACTGTGGGGTTAGCGGGAGGGTCCAACTCCTACAATGAGCAGTTCTTC; CDR3: CASSVATVGLAGGSNSYNEQFF
J: TRBJ2-2; D: TRBD2; V: TRBV10-3; size: -; DNA: TGTGCCATCACCCCCGCGGGGGACGGCGGGGAGCTGTTTTTT; CDR3: CAITPAGDGGELFF
J: TRBJ2-1; D: -; V: TRBV2; size: -; DNA: TGTGCCAGCAGTGAAACCTGGAGGGAGCATGAGCAGTTCTTC; CDR3: CASSETWREHEQFF
J: TRBJ1-5; D: -; V: TRBV7-3; size: -; DNA: TGTGCCAGCAGCTTAATCTCCCCACGCTCCGGGGATCCAAATGCTGCCCAGCATTTT; CDR3: CASSLISPRSGDPNAAQHF
J: TRBJ2-5; D: -; V: TRBV6-5; size: -; DNA: TGTGCCAGCAGCACTAGCCAAGAGACCCAGTACTTC; CDR3: CASSTSQETQYF
J: TRBJ2-1; D: -; V: TRBV9; size: few; DNA: TGTGCCAGCAGCGTAATCGGGAGCTCCTACAATGAGCAGTTCTTC; CDR3: CASSVIGSSYNEQFF
J: TRBJ2-1; D: TRBD2; V: TRBV6-5; size: -; DNA: TGTGCCAGCGGGGCGGGAGGACTATACAATGAGCAGTTCTTC; CDR3: CASGAGGLYNEQFF
J: TRBJ2-2; D: -; V: TRBV7-9; size: once; DNA: TGTGCCAGCAGCCCCTTGTGGGGGGGCGGTACCGGGGAGCTGTTTTTT; CDR3: CASSPLWGGGTGELFF
J: TRBJ2-1; D: -; V: TRBV4-3; size: -; DNA: TGCGCCAGCAGCCAGAGGACTCCTTACAATGAGCAGTTCTTC; CDR3: CASSQRTPYNEQFF
J: TRBJ1-5; D: -; V: TRBV24-1; size: -; DNA: TGTGCCACAAGGCCCGGCGGGGTGAATCAGCCCCAGCATTTT; CDR3: CATRPGGVNQPQHF
J: TRBJ2-5; D: -; V: TRBV7-9; size: -; DNA: TGTGCCAGCAGCTTAACTGCCGCGACAGAAAAAGAGACCCAGTACTTC; CDR3: CASSLTAATEKETQYF
J: TRBJ2-2; D: TRBD2; V: TRBV27; size: few; DNA: TGTGCCAGCACCACAAACCCGGGGGGCACCGGGGAGCTGTTTTTT; CDR3: CASTTNPGGTGELFF
J: TRBJ2-1; D: -; V: TRBV15; size: -; DNA: TGTGCCACCAGCAGCGATCGACGGCTAGACAATGAGCAGTTCTTC; CDR3: CATSSDRRLDNEQFF
J: TRBJ2-6; D: TRBD2; V: TRBV3-1/TRBV3-2; size: -; DNA: TGTGCCAGCAGCCAGGGACTAGCGGGAGGTTCTGGGGCCAACGTCCTGACTTTC; CDR3: CASSQGLAGGSGANVLTF
J: TRBJ2-2; D: -; V: TRBV30; size: -; DNA: TGTGCCTGGCTTACGGTGCAGAACACCGGGGAGCTGTTTTTT; CDR3: CAWLTVQNTGELFF
J: TRBJ2-7; D: -; V: TRBV14; size: -; DNA: TGTGCCAGCACCCCCAGGGCTACCGGCTACGAGCAGTACTTC; CDR3: CASTPRATGYEQYF
J: TRBJ2-2; D: -; V: TRBV6-2/TRBV6-3; size: once; DNA: TGTGCCAGCAGCCACAGCTTCCGAGACACCGGGGAGCTGTTTTTT; CDR3: CASSHSFRDTGELFF
J: TRBJ2-3; D: -; V: TRBV10-1; size: -; DNA: TGCGCCAGCAGTGAGTCAGCCGTAGGAGCGGCTAGCACAGATACGCAGTATTTT; CDR3: CASSESAVGAASTDTQYF